This record covers a single T cell receptor beta chain. V lost 1 base, J lost 14 bases, and 28 bases lay in between. This CDR3 is 17 amino acids long. CDR1 KGHDR and CDR2 SFDVKD come from the germline V gene. This record comes from a study of blood T cell repertoires in COVID-19. Study-wide context: The analysed material was cDNA or gDNA that came from T cells, B-cell-depleted T cells, or PBMCs.

In the original workflow: Amplification with reference gene primers provided the estimates of nucleated cell counts. Sequencing was performed with immunoSEQ multiplex PCR; in TCRdb, only in-frame clones are kept and a portion is missing. V and J calls and clone size come straight from that table; D and trimming were deduced from the DNA. The sample lists about 39,000 clones; 90% to 95% were seen once. The rearrangement joins TRBV24-1 to TRBJ1-2, with D uncertain. The TCR originated in a human donor with active COVID-19. The donor label of this sample is uncertain. Sequenced material: peripheral blood. In DNA form, the CDR3 reads TGTGCCACCAGTGATTTTTTCGAGGGCAGCTCTATGGTGAGTTTAACCTTC. Its protein product is CATSDFFEGSSMVSLTF.